A selection of T cell receptor beta chains follows, all from one sample in a study of T cell responses to AZD1222 COVID-19 vaccine. The table came from immunoSEQ multiplex PCR; TCRdb's copy has only in-frame clones and leaves some out. The data show roughly 110,000 clones, with 87% seen just once and 10% to 15% held by the top ten. Specimen: peripheral blood, collected on day 0 of AZD1222 vaccination. The receptors come from an adult in good health. CDR3s include the opening cysteine and the closing phenylalanine or tryptophan.

V: TRBV4-1
CDR3: CASSQDDGDYIRDEQFF

V: TRBV28
CDR3: CASRETSVRVKLFF

V: TRBV2
CDR3: CASSETSGNGQFF

V: TRBV7-2
CDR3: CASSSPHSGVSYNEQFF

V: TRBV7-2
CDR3: CASRTSGTDTQYF

V: TRBV6-6
CDR3: CASSKQGYYEQYF

V: TRBV7-3
CDR3: CASSLTSGREQYF

V: TRBV28
CDR3: CASSMGRGTYGYTF

V: TRBV4-1
CDR3: CASSQDDSFDNQPQHF

V: TRBV28
CDR3: CASSLVAGGVGEQFF

V: TRBV20-1
CDR3: CSASEGTNEKLFF

V: TRBV29-1
CDR3: CSVPSQNQETQYF

V: TRBV5-4
CDR3: CASSRSPAGDTGELFF

V: TRBV6-6
CDR3: CASSQQRTGGTEAFF

V: TRBV7-9
CDR3: CASSRTGGKLFF

V: TRBV28
CDR3: CASRSAAPDTQYF

V: TRBV11-2
CDR3: CASSLGAEYSNQPQHF

V: TRBV28
CDR3: CASNPEDLYGYTF

V: TRBV28
CDR3: CASTLPGPRGANVLTF

V: TRBV7-9
CDR3: CASSSSSGRALGTLFF